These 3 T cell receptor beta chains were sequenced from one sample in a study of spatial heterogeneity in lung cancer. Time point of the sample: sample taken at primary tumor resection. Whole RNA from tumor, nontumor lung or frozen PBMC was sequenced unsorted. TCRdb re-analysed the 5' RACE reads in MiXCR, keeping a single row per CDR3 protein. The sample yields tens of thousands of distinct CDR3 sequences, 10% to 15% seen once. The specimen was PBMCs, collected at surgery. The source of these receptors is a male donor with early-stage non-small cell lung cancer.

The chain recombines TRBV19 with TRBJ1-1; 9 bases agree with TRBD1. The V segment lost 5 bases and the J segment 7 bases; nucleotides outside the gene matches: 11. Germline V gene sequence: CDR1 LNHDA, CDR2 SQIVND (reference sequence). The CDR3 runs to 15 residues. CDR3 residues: CASSPLPGQGDEAFF. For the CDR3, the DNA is TGTGCCAGTAGTCCCTTACCGGGACAGGGCGATGAAGCTTTCTTT.

CDR3 protein: CASMPRDDYEQYF. CDR3 DNA: TGTGCCAGCATGCCCAGAGACGATTACGAGCAGTACTTC. The chain recombines TRBV6-2 or TRBV6-3 with TRBJ2-7; no firm D call. The CDR3 is 13 residues long. V lost 7 bases to trimming and J lost 4 bases, with 14 bases between them. The germline gives CDR1 MNHEY, CDR2 SVGEGT.

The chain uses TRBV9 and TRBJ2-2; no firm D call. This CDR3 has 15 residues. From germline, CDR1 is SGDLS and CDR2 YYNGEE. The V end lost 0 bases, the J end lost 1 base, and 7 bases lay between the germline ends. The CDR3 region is CASSVDARNTGELFF. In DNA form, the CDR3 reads TGTGCCAGCAGCGTAGATGCCAGGAACACCGGGGAGCTGTTTTTT.